This T cell receptor (beta chain) is drawn from a study of post-analysis software for immune sequencing data. Study at large: As for disease course, relapsing-remitting, secondary progressive and progressive-relapsing multiple sclerosis were all included.

Germline V CDR1 and CDR2: SGHVS, FQNEAQ. This CDR3 has 14 residues. The germline V and J ends were trimmed by 5 bases and 5 bases, with 15 bases remaining between them. This clonotype has a handful of counts. Its antigen is unknown. Carried by the TCR beta cDNA libraries were unique molecular identifiers. There were 1 to 10 million T cells, and 450,000 to 550,000 cDNA molecules came from them. TCRdb re-derived calls from the PCR reads in MiXCR, one entry per CDR3 protein. This table holds some 890,000 distinct CDR3 sequences, about 50% found once. Whole-study findings and limits: Elevated frequency relative to controls characterized four or five TRBV segments in patients, TRBV5-6, TRBV5-1 and TRBV20-1 among them. In multiple sclerosis, normalized Chao1 diversity was significantly below that of controls. Under F measure analysis, samples from one preparation batch co-clustered strongly.

The receptor comes from a girl under 18 with multiple sclerosis. Input material: blood. The chain uses TRBV7-8 and TRBJ2-5; D possibly corresponds to TRBD1 (6 bases). The CDR3, as DNA: TGTGCCAGCAGCCAGGACAGCCCGGAGGAGACCCAGTACTTC. It codes for CASSQDSPEETQYF.